Presented here are 21 T cell receptor beta chains from one specimen sequenced in a study of T cell responses to AZD1222 COVID-19 vaccine. The table came from immunoSEQ multiplex PCR; TCRdb's copy has only in-frame clones and leaves some out. Among over 65,000 clones, around 73% were seen once, and the ten largest hold over 20%. The source was peripheral blood, collected on day 0 of AZD1222 vaccination. Every receptor here comes from an adult in good health.

This chain connects TRBV28 to TRBJ2-7, with TRBD1 as a possible D gene (5 bases). V shed 5 bases and J shed 6 bases, with 11 bases lying between them. CDR1 and CDR2 from the germline V gene are MDHEN and SYDVKM. The CDR3 spans 12 residues. CDR3 sequence (DNA): TGTGCCAGCAGTAGGTTGGGGCGCGAGCAGTACTTC. Its translation: CASSRLGREQYF.

This sequence joins TRBV5-1 and TRBJ2-5; no clear D. Germline V gene sequence: CDR1 SGHRS, CDR2 YFSETQ. The length of the CDR3 is 14 residues. V lost 0 bases and J lost 2, with 8 bases in between. CDR3 DNA sequence: TGCGCCAGCAGCTTGGCCTCCTCTCAAGAGACCCAGTACTTC. Translating gives CASSLASSQETQYF.

This clone turned up a few times. The chain joins TRBV4-3 to TRBJ2-7; D uncertain. The V end lost 1 base, the J end lost 3 bases, and 10 bases lay between the germline ends. CDR1 is LGHNA, CDR2 YSLEER, per germline. The CDR3 runs to 14 residues. The CDR3 is CASSQVPTDYEQYF. CDR3 DNA sequence: TGCGCCAGCAGCCAAGTCCCAACAGACTACGAGCAGTACTTC.

The table lists this clone with a few counts. The chain recombines TRBV4-1 with TRBJ1-1, with 9 positions matching TRBD1. After removal of 0 bases from V and 11 bases from J, the junction contained 19 bases not matched to a gene. The CDR3 contains 18 residues. The germline V gene encodes CDR1 MGHRA and CDR2 YSYEKL. CDR3 sequence: CASSQDIPLDRGKWRAFF. CDR3 bases: TGCGCCAGCAGCCAAGACATTCCCCTCGACAGGGGGAAATGGAGGGCTTTCTTT.

This chain joins TRBV30 and TRBJ2-3; 13 bases map to TRBD2. Germline trimming cut 5 bases from V and 2 bases from J; bases unmatched to any gene: 4. Germline CDR1 is GTSNPN and CDR2 is SVGIG (reference sequence). This CDR3 is 15 amino acids long. CDR3 coding DNA: TGTGCCTGGGGGACTAGCGGGACCCTCACAGATACGCAGTATTTT. It encodes CAWGTSGTLTDTQYF.

The CDR3 is CASGRGYEQYF. Here the CDR3 DNA reads TGTGCCAGTGGCCGAGGATACGAGCAGTACTTC. The chain is built from TRBV3-1 (or the pseudogene TRBV3-2) and TRBJ2-7; D remains unclear. V was clipped by 9 bases and J by 4 bases, with 10 bases between them. The CDR3 runs 11 residues. The V gene's germline CDR1 is LGHDT and CDR2 YNNKEL (reference sequence).

This clone was recorded only once. The V call is TRBV7-9, the J call TRBJ1-1; TRBD1 is a possible D gene (6 bases). The germline CDR1 and CDR2 sequences are SEHNR and FQNEAQ (reference sequence). The CDR3 extends over 13 amino acids. Trimming removed 1 base from V and 5 bases from J, with 8 bases in between. The CDR3 coding sequence is TGTGCCAGCAGCTTAGGGGGGCAGACTGAAGCTTTCTTT. Translated, it gives CASSLGGQTEAFF.

The V and J genes are TRBV6-5 and TRBJ1-5, with 7 bases that match TRBD1. Looked up from germline, CDR1 is MNHEY and CDR2 is SVGAGI. With 6 bases clipped from V and 5 bases from J, the junction kept 10 bases outside the gene matches. This CDR3 comprises 15 residues. The CDR3 nucleotides read TGTGCCAGCAGCGTCGACAGGGCCCTCCATCAGCCCCAGCATTTT. It specifies CASSVDRALHQPQHF.

This clone was seen more than once but under ten times. The V gene is TRBV6-2 or TRBV6-3, the J gene TRBJ2-3, with a weak D call TRBD2 (6 bases). This CDR3 contains 14 residues. Looked up from germline, CDR1 is MNHEY and CDR2 is SVGEGT. V lost 5 bases and J 3 bases, leaving 12 bases between the germline ends. The CDR3 DNA reads as TGTGCCAGCAGTCTTACTAGCCTGACAGATACGCAGTATTTT. Translating it yields CASSLTSLTDTQYF.

The CDR3 sequence: CASSYSWGQGRKIVYF. For the CDR3, the DNA is TGTGCCAGCAGTTACTCGTGGGGACAGGGAAGGAAGATCGTATATTTT. The rearrangement joins TRBV6-5 to TRBJ1-3; 9 positions agree with TRBD1. Germline loops: CDR1 MNHEY, CDR2 SVGAGI. CDR3 length: 16 amino acids. With 0 bases clipped from V and 14 bases from J, the junction kept 14 bases outside the gene matches.

This clone was picked up one time. The chain is built from TRBV29-1 and TRBJ2-1, with 9 bases identical to TRBD1. CDR1 and CDR2 (germline): SQVTM, ANQGSEA. The V gene end was trimmed by 8 bases and the J gene end by 14 bases; junction bases not matched to a gene: 16. The CDR3 runs to 13 residues. The CDR3 spells CSFNRGQSGSEFF. CDR3 nucleotide sequence: TGCAGCTTTAACAGGGGGCAGAGTGGGAGCGAGTTCTTC.

This clone appeared a single time. The chain combines TRBV7-9 with TRBJ2-5; D unresolved. Trimming removed 2 bases from V and 2 bases from J, with 6 bases in between. Per germline, CDR1 SEHNR and CDR2 FQNEAQ (reference sequence). CDR3 length: 13 residues. The CDR3 DNA reads as TGTGCCAGCAGCTTATACAGTCAAGAGACCCAGTACTTC. Translated: CASSLYSQETQYF.

This clone was recorded once. The V gene is TRBV27, the J gene TRBJ1-1; TRBD1 is a possible D gene (6 bases). With 0 bases removed from V and 7 bases from J, the gap between germline ends came to 9 bases. The germline gives CDR1 MNHEY, CDR2 SMNVEV (reference sequence). The CDR3 has 13 residues. The CDR3 bases are TGTGCCAGCAGTTTATCGGGGGGGCTTGAAGCTTTCTTT. This gives the protein CASSLSGGLEAFF.

This rearrangement joins TRBV6-2 or TRBV6-3 to TRBJ2-1; D gene unclear. Germline V gene data show CDR1 as MNHEY and CDR2 as SVGEGT. V dropped 6 bases and J dropped 6 bases, with 6 bases sitting between them. CDR3 length: 11 amino acids. The CDR3 region has the DNA TGTGCCAGCAGCCCCTTCAATGAGCAGTTCTTC. Translating gives CASSPFNEQFF.

The rearrangement joins TRBV5-1 to TRBJ2-7; D possibly corresponds to TRBD1 (6 bases). Germline CDR1 SGHRS, CDR2 YFSETQ. The V gene lost 3 bases and the J gene lost 3 bases, with 13 bases spanning the gap. CDR3 size: 14 residues. The CDR3 coding sequence is TGCGCCAGCAGCTCCGGGACACCAAGCTACGAGCAGTACTTC. It translates to CASSSGTPSYEQYF.

V gene TRBV7-9 combines with J gene TRBJ2-1; the D gene is possibly TRBD2 (5 bases). Trimming cost V 5 bases and J 10 bases, with 9 bases left between them. CDR1 and CDR2 (germline): SEHNR, FQNEAQ (reference sequence). The CDR3 contains 11 residues. CDR3 region: CASSHPGEQFF. In DNA, the CDR3 is TGTGCCAGCAGCCATCCGGGGGAGCAGTTCTTC.

The V and J genes are TRBV11-2 and TRBJ1-3, with no clear D. The V end lost 1 base, the J end lost 4 bases, and 14 bases lay between the germline ends. Germline CDR1 reads SGHAT; CDR2 reads FQNNGV. CDR3 length: 16 residues. For the CDR3, the DNA is TGTGCCAGCAGCTTAGGGGCAACCTCGGGGGGAAACACCATATATTTT. Residues: CASSLGATSGGNTIYF.

The rearrangement links TRBV10-3 to TRBJ1-1; TRBD1 agrees at 8 bases. V shed 2 bases, J shed 5 bases, and the junction held 4 bases outside the gene matches. Germline CDR1 and CDR2: ENHRY and SYGVKD. This CDR3 region has 14 residues. CDR3 sequence (DNA): TGTGCCATCAGTGAGGACAGGGGAAGGACTGAAGCTTTCTTT. Translation: CAISEDRGRTEAFF.

CDR3 nucleotide sequence: TGTGCCAGCACCCGTAGTGGACCGGGGCACGGGTCCGGGGGAAAACTGTTTTTT. Translation: CASTRSGPGHGSGGKLFF. The rearrangement uses TRBV5-6 and TRBJ1-4; D possibly corresponds to TRBD1 (5 bases). Deletions cut 6 bases from V and 10 bases from J, with 31 bases between. Per the germline V gene, CDR1 is SGHDT and CDR2 is YYEEEE. This CDR3 comprises 18 residues.

J is TRBJ1-2 and V is TRBV18, with TRBD1 matching over 7 bases. Germline trimming cut 0 bases from V and 4 bases from J; bases unmatched to any gene: 14. Germline-derived CDR1 and CDR2 are KGHSH and LQKENI. This CDR3 comprises 18 residues. The CDR3 here is CASSPPGQAGGDFYGYTF. CDR3 nucleotides: TGTGCCAGCTCACCACCGGGGCAGGCAGGGGGAGACTTCTATGGCTACACCTTC. The variable domain in full, completed from reference TRBV18 and TRBJ1-2, reads NAGVMQNPRHLVRRRGQEARLRCSPMKGHSHVYWYRQLPEEGLKFMVYLQKENIIDESGMPKERFSAEFPKEGPSILRIQQVVRGDSAAYFCASSPPGQAGGDFYGYTFGSGTRLTVV.

The rearrangement links TRBV12-3 or TRBV12-4 to TRBJ2-7; unclear D gene. Trimming removed 6 bases from V and 5 bases from J, with 14 bases in between. The length of the CDR3 is 13 residues. This CDR3 reads CASSNTRIHEQYF. As DNA, the CDR3 is TGTGCCAGCAGCAATACCCGGATCCACGAGCAGTACTTC.